Only a few counts were recorded for the clone carrying this T cell receptor (beta chain). Its specificity is unknown. Investigators reverse transcribed all isolated RNA, so they sequenced expressed TCRB transcripts. Generated by immunoSEQ multiplex PCR, the TCRdb table keeps only in-frame clones and is missing some. The sample lists about 23,000 clones; approximately 69% were seen once. Every donor had blood drawn once into heparin, approximately 120 mL on average. Based on CD45RO/CCR7/CD25/CD127/CD95/CD27, CD4+ regulatory, stem cell-like memory, naive and central memory cells were sorted. The sample originates from a study of beta chain features in type 1 diabetes. Findings of the study overall: Among patients with Type 1 diabetes, TCRB CDR3s were moderately but significantly shorter in every one of the four CD4+ subsets. Compared to healthy donors, patients appeared to have naive, central memory and Treg TCRB repertoires that were more alike. The influence of HLA type on TCRB rearrangement stayed undetermined.

The CDR3 length is 13 residues. V was cut by 1 base and J by 2 bases, with 8 bases left in between. From germline, CDR1 is SQVTM and CDR2 ANQGSEA. This TCR was recovered from a man aged 18 to 30 with type 1 diabetes. Material: Tregs from blood. This rearrangement joins TRBV29-1 to TRBJ2-5, with D unresolved. CDR3 in amino acids: CSVEVGLQETQYF. CDR3 in DNA: TGCAGCGTTGAAGTCGGGTTACAAGAGACCCAGTACTTC.